Each of the 3 T cell receptor beta chains below was sequenced from the same sample in a study of cytomegalovirus exposure and HLA in healthy donors. Primers: 60 Vbeta forward and 13 Jbeta reverse. TCRdb's table, derived via immunoSEQ multiplex PCR, lists solely in-frame clones and lacks some. Among about 150,000 clones listed, 75% to 80% were seen once. The sample was PBMCs. The receptors were gathered from a male donor in good health and CMV-seronegative.

V and J are TRBV4-1 and TRBJ1-2; the match to TRBD1 covers 11 bases. The germline gives CDR1 MGHRA, CDR2 YSYEKL. The V segment lost 0 bases and the J segment 6 bases; nucleotides outside the gene matches: 3. The CDR3 covers 15 residues. CDR3 sequence: CASSQDSGQGDGYTF. Written as DNA, the CDR3 is TGCGCCAGCAGCCAAGATTCGGGACAGGGGGATGGCTACACCTTC.

The chain is built from TRBV5-5 and TRBJ1-2; D unresolved. CDR1 and CDR2 (germline): SGHKS, YYEKEE (reference sequence). The germline V and J ends were trimmed by 0 bases and 0 bases, with 9 bases remaining between them. The CDR3 contains 15 residues. The CDR3 DNA sequence: TGTGCCAGCAGCTTGGGGGCAGGTACTAACTATGGCTACACCTTC. It specifies CASSLGAGTNYGYTF.

The J gene is TRBJ1-2, the V gene TRBV5-1, with a possible D match to TRBD1 (5 bases). In germline, CDR1 is SGHRS, CDR2 YFSETQ. CDR3 size: 13 residues. V was shortened by 3 bases and J by 8 bases, with 14 bases between the two germline ends. The CDR3 protein is CASSYTGTEGYTF. DNA for the CDR3: TGCGCCAGCAGCTACACCGGGACTGAGGGCTACACCTTC.